The clone carrying this T cell receptor beta chain was seen more than once but under ten times. Its antigen is unidentified. The data stem from a study of molecular identifiers for immune sequencing clone quantification. Study-wide findings and caveats: Even with around 1 million naive cells present, spiked Jurkat TCR RNA from one cell was reportedly detectable. Clones above 20 RNA copies contained over 98% of effector molecules but under 1% of naive ones.

Sorting selected naive CD8 T cells with a CD8+CD4-CCR7+CD45RA+ phenotype. The CDR3 covers 16 residues. The germline gives CDR1 LNHDA, CDR2 SQIVND (reference sequence). Trimming cost V 4 bases and J 5 bases; bases outside gene matches: 11. Previously described methods and listed TCR primers were used for bulk TCR libraries. TCRdb passed the PCR reads through MiXCR, listing each CDR3 protein once. The sample contains hundreds of thousands of distinct CDR3 sequences, roughly 23% of which appear only once. The source is a human donor in good health. Some libraries in this study had Jurkat cell RNA spiked in. V and J are TRBV19 and TRBJ1-5, with TRBD1 matching over 7 bases. Sequencing used naive CD8+ T cells from blood, with Jurkat cell RNA spiked in. The subset was: FACS-sorted CD8+CD4-CCR7+CD45RA+ naive T cells. CDR3 region: CASSTPTGTADQPQHF. The CDR3 DNA is TGTGCCAGTAGTACCCCCACCGGGACAGCTGATCAGCCCCAGCATTTT.